This passage covers 18 T cell receptor beta chains from one sample sequenced in a study of memory CD4+ T cells and cytomegalovirus serostatus. Assay: immunoSEQ multiplex PCR; the TCRdb copy retains only in-frame clones and omits some. Among fewer than 90,000 clones, roughly three quarters were seen once, and the ten largest hold 2% to 3%. The sort gate was single viable CD3+CD4+CD8-CD45RO+ cells for memory CD4+ T cells. The sequencing input was memory CD4+ T cells from blood. The receptors shown here come from an adult in good health and CMV-seropositive.

The gene calls are TRBV4-2 and TRBJ2-3; TRBD2 matches at 13 bases. Losses at the gene ends were 7 bases for V and 2 bases for J; bases not matched to a gene: 3. Germline V gene sequence: CDR1 LGHNA, CDR2 YNFKEQ. The CDR3 totals 15 residues. This CDR3 is CASKLAGGITDTQYF. In DNA, the CDR3 is TGTGCCAGCAAACTAGCGGGGGGGATCACAGATACGCAGTATTTT.

V and J are TRBV19 and TRBJ1-2; 12 positions agree with TRBD1. The junction had 9 bases not matched to a gene; V was cut back by 3 bases and J by 4 bases. This CDR3 has 17 residues. Germline CDR1 LNHDA, CDR2 SQIVND (reference sequence). CDR3 loop: CASSMAGTGGGGYGYTF. In DNA, the CDR3 is TGTGCCAGTAGTATGGCCGGGACAGGGGGCGGCGGCTATGGCTACACCTTC. Using reference TRBV19 and TRBJ1-2 for the parts outside the CDR3, the full variable domain is DGGITQSPKYLFRKEGQNVTLSCEQNLNHDAMYWYRQDPGQGLRLIYYSQIVNDFQKGDIAEGYSVSREKKESFPLTVTSAQKNPTAFYLCASSMAGTGGGGYGYTFGSGTRLTVV.

In its sample, this clone was seen a few times. J is TRBJ2-5 and V is TRBV7-2, with D tentatively TRBD2 (5 bases). The V end was cut by 3 bases, the J end by 9 bases, with 14 bases between. The CDR3 consists of 13 residues. The germline V gene has CDR1 SGHTA and CDR2 FQGNSA. The CDR3 bases are TGTGCCAGCAGCTTGGGAGCCGGAACGCCCCAGTACTTC. Encoded protein: CASSLGAGTPQYF.

This clone showed up just once. The chain carries TRBV4-2 and TRBJ1-5, with D possibly matching TRBD1 (5 bases). V gave up 8 bases and J gave up 1 base, with 9 bases separating them. Germline V lookup: CDR1 LGHNA, CDR2 YNFKEQ. The CDR3 sequence is 13 residues long. The CDR3 spells CASGRDSNQPQHF. CDR3 nucleotide sequence: TGTGCCAGCGGCCGGGACAGCAATCAGCCCCAGCATTTT.

This clone was detected only once. The chain couples TRBV5-6 to TRBJ1-2; D is undetermined. The CDR3 is 14 residues long. The germline V gene has CDR1 SGHDT and CDR2 YYEEEE. V lost 1 base to trimming and J lost 3 bases, with 10 bases between them. CDR3 bases: TGTGCCAGCAGCTTGTCGCGACGGGACTATGGCTACACCTTC. Its protein is CASSLSRRDYGYTF. The whole variable domain, filled in from reference TRBV5-6 and TRBJ1-2, reads DAGVTQSPTHLIKTRGQQVTLRCSPKSGHDTVSWYQQALGQGPQFIFQYYEEEERQRGNFPDRFSGHQFPNYSSELNVNALLLGDSALYLCASSLSRRDYGYTFGSGTRLTVV.

The chain is built from TRBV7-8 and TRBJ1-2; D not certain. In germline, CDR1 is SGHVS, CDR2 FQNEAQ. Trimming stripped 2 bases from V and 5 bases from J, with 12 bases between. This CDR3 is built from 14 residues. As DNA, the CDR3 is TGTGCCAGCAGCTTAATTTCCGGGAATTATGGCTACACCTTC. It codes for CASSLISGNYGYTF.

The chain uses TRBV4-1 and TRBJ1-6, with D possibly matching TRBD1 (5 bases). Germline CDR1 and CDR2: MGHRA and YSYEKL. This CDR3 region has 19 residues. The V end was cut by 0 bases, the J end by 6 bases, with 21 bases between. The CDR3 sequence is CASSQDPGVGLGPNSPLHF. In nucleotides, the CDR3 is TGCGCCAGCAGCCAAGACCCGGGCGTGGGGCTGGGGCCTAATTCACCCCTCCACTTT.

CDR3 DNA: TGCGCCAGCAGCTTGGACAAGGGAGCAGATACGCAGTATTTT. Residues: CASSLDKGADTQYF. The gene calls are TRBV5-1 and TRBJ2-3; D is possibly TRBD2 (5 bases). The CDR3 runs 14 residues. V was pared by 0 bases and J by 4 bases, with 9 bases between. Germline V gene sequence: CDR1 SGHRS, CDR2 YFSETQ.

The chain joins TRBV19 to TRBJ1-1; D ambiguous. The V end was cut by 11 bases, the J end by 0 bases, with 16 bases between. The CDR3 runs 14 residues. Germline V gene lookup returns CDR1 LNHDA and CDR2 SQIVND (reference sequence). The CDR3 is CAAKSPFMNTEAFF. The CDR3 nucleotides are TGTGCCGCCAAAAGCCCGTTTATGAACACTGAAGCTTTCTTT.

The chain joins TRBV5-1 to TRBJ1-2; 7 bases match TRBD1. There are 17 residues in the CDR3. V shed 0 bases, J shed 5 bases, and the junction held 13 bases outside the gene matches. The germline gives CDR1 SGHRS, CDR2 YFSETQ. Here the CDR3 DNA reads TGCGCCAGCAGCTTGGGATCAGGGGGGGATTCCGCTTATGGCTACACCTTC. This translates into CASSLGSGGDSAYGYTF.

This rearrangement joins TRBV5-1 to TRBJ1-2, with D possibly being TRBD1 (5 bases). The CDR3 contains 15 residues. With 0 bases removed from V and 0 bases from J, the gap between germline ends came to 9 bases. The germline CDR1 and CDR2 sequences are SGHRS and YFSETQ. CDR3 residues: CASSLGTRSNYGYTF. DNA of the CDR3: TGCGCCAGCAGCTTGGGGACAAGATCTAACTATGGCTACACCTTC.

The CDR3 loop reads CASSRQIQETQYF. Here the CDR3 DNA reads TGTGCCAGTAGTAGGCAGATCCAAGAGACCCAGTACTTC. The chain recombines TRBV19 with TRBJ2-5; no firm D call. CDR1 LNHDA and CDR2 SQIVND come from the germline V gene (reference sequence). V was clipped by 4 bases and J by 1 base, with 7 bases between them. This CDR3 is built from 13 residues.

The chain combines TRBV10-3 with TRBJ1-2; D gene unclear. The length of the CDR3 is 12 residues. Trimming removed 4 bases at V and 3 bases at J, with 6 bases between. Germline V lookup: CDR1 ENHRY, CDR2 SYGVKD. CDR3 sequence: CAISAQDYGYTF. CDR3 nucleotide sequence: TGTGCCATCAGTGCCCAGGACTATGGCTACACCTTC.

This chain links TRBV5-4 with TRBJ2-2, with D tentatively TRBD1 (6 bases). The germline V and J ends were trimmed by 0 bases and 0 bases, with 12 bases remaining between them. There are 17 residues in the CDR3. Germline assignment: CDR1 SGHNT and CDR2 YYREEE (reference sequence). The CDR3: CASSLGMQGSNTGELFF. DNA for the CDR3: TGTGCCAGCAGCTTGGGAATGCAGGGGTCGAACACCGGGGAGCTGTTTTTT.

About this clone itself: One junction end does not reproduce the germline sequence, and a read error may be involved. V and J are TRBV7-7 and TRBJ1-4; no clear D gene. From germline, CDR1 is SSHAT and CDR2 FNYEAQ (reference sequence). This CDR3 spans 13 amino acids. CDR3 loop: CASSFGRNEKLFF. DNA for the CDR3: TGTGCTAGCAGCTTCGGACGGAATGAAAAACTGTTTTTT.

This sequence joins TRBV29-1 and TRBJ2-1; tentatively, D is TRBD2 (5 bases). CDR1 SQVTM and CDR2 ANQGSEA come from the germline V gene. V lost 3 bases, J lost 0 bases, and 12 bases lay in between. The CDR3 extends over 15 amino acids. CDR3 bases: TGCAGCGTTGACGTCGGGATGAGCTCCTACAATGAGCAGTTCTTC. Its protein is CSVDVGMSSYNEQFF.

This clone was picked up one time. This chain uses TRBV18 with TRBJ1-3; 9 bases fit TRBD1. After removal of 2 bases from V and 0 bases from J, the junction contained 2 bases not matched to a gene. The CDR3 covers 16 residues. CDR1 is KGHSH and CDR2 is LQKENI in the germline V gene. The CDR3 DNA follows: TGTGCCAGCTCACCAGCGGGACAGGGCTCTGGAAACACCATATATTTT. Translated: CASSPAGQGSGNTIYF.

The chain uses TRBV6-1 and TRBJ1-5; possible D gene TRBD1, 5 bases. Germline V gives CDR1 MNHNS, CDR2 SASEGT. The V and J ends lost 2 bases and 6 bases respectively, with 17 bases between them. The CDR3 sequence is 16 residues long. CDR3 amino acids: CASSEPPWGGGQPQHF. The CDR3 nucleotides read TGTGCCAGCAGTGAACCCCCGTGGGGGGGAGGTCAGCCCCAGCATTTT.